Following are 20 T cell receptor beta chains from one sample sequenced in a study of blood T cell repertoires in COVID-19. TCRdb's copy holds only in-frame clones and misses some; the assay was immunoSEQ multiplex PCR. The repertoire holds around 140,000 clones, with about four fifths as singletons. The sample consisted of peripheral blood. These receptors were taken from a man aged 25-40 years with COVID-19, enrolled during active disease.

V is TRBV1 and J is TRBJ2-7; the table calls TRBD2, which could not be checked here. TRBV1 is deemed a pseudogene. This CDR3 is built from 11 residues. The CDR3 DNA follows: TGCACCAGCAGCCCTGGGGAGGAGCAGTACTTC. It yields the protein CTSSPGEEQYF.

This clone was observed a single time. Other DNA sequences in this specimen translate into the identical CDR3. This chain uses TRBV29-1 with TRBJ2-7; 9 bases match TRBD1. Per the germline V gene, CDR1 is SQVTM and CDR2 is ANQGSEA. The V gene end was trimmed by 7 bases and the J gene end by 3 bases; junction bases not matched to a gene: 4. This CDR3 region has 12 residues. CDR3 bases: TGCAGCGCCGGACAGGGGAGCTACGAGCAGTACTTC. It translates to CSAGQGSYEQYF.

This rearrangement joins TRBV6-1 to TRBJ2-7; TRBD1 is a possible D gene (6 bases). Germline CDR1 reads MNHNS; CDR2 reads SASEGT. The CDR3 contains 15 residues. V was cut by 1 base and J by 0 bases, with 10 bases left in between. The CDR3 loop is CASSEGQGSSYEQYF. The CDR3, as DNA: TGTGCCAGCAGTGAAGGGCAGGGGTCCTCCTACGAGCAGTACTTC.

The V and J genes are TRBV12-2 and TRBJ1-3. TRBV12-2 is labeled a pseudogene. The CDR3 loop spans 15 amino acids. CDR3 nucleotide sequence: TGTGCAAGTCGCTTTCCGGGGTCCTCTGGAAACACCATATATTTT. Amino acid sequence: CASRFPGSSGNTIYF.

This clone appeared a few times. This chain uses TRBV30 with TRBJ2-5, with D maybe TRBD2 (5 bases). V was clipped by 0 bases and J by 2 bases, with 7 bases between them. The CDR3 extends over 13 amino acids. Per germline, CDR1 GTSNPN and CDR2 SVGIG (reference sequence). The CDR3 DNA reads as TGTGCCTGGAGTGTAACTAGACAAGAGACCCAGTACTTC. Translating gives CAWSVTRQETQYF.

V and J are TRBV2 and TRBJ2-7; 7 nucleotides line up with TRBD2. The V gene end was trimmed by 8 bases and the J gene end by 7 bases; junction bases not matched to a gene: 14. The CDR3 is made up of 14 amino acids. Germline V gives CDR1 SNHLY, CDR2 FYNNEI. The CDR3: CASEGAGPGMEQYF. The CDR3 DNA reads TGTGCCAGCGAGGGAGCGGGGCCTGGCATGGAGCAGTACTTC. Looking up the rest from reference TRBV2 and TRBJ2-7 gives the full variable domain: EPEVTQTPSHQVTQMGQEVILRCVPISNHLYFYWYRQILGQKVEFLVSFYNNEISEKSEIFDDQFSVERPDGSNFTLKIRSTKLEDSAMYFCASEGAGPGMEQYFGPGTRLTVT.

The chain has TRBV5-8 and TRBJ2-1; D may be TRBD1 (5 bases). From germline, CDR1 is SGHTS and CDR2 YDEGEE. Trimming cost V 1 base and J 10 bases, with 6 bases left between them. The CDR3 runs 11 residues. CDR3 DNA sequence: TGTGCCAGCAGCTTGTCAGGGGAGCAGTTCTTC. The encoded protein is CASSLSGEQFF.

This clone was counted between two and nine times. The chain joins TRBV28 to TRBJ1-5, with 8 nucleotides matching TRBD1. This CDR3 is built from 14 residues. Trimming removed 5 bases from V and 6 bases from J; junction bases left unmatched: 6. Per the germline V gene, CDR1 is MDHEN and CDR2 is SYDVKM. In nucleotides, the CDR3 is TGTGCCAGCAGTGCCGGACAGGGTAGTCAGCCCCAGCATTTT. It encodes CASSAGQGSQPQHF. The full variable domain, completed using reference TRBV28 and TRBJ1-5, is DVKVTQSSRYLVKRTGEKVFLECVQDMDHENMFWYRQDPGLGLRLIYFSYDVKMKEKGDIPEGYSVSREKKERFSLILESASTNQTSMYLCASSAGQGSQPQHFGDGTRLSIL.

This sequence joins TRBV10-1 and TRBJ2-3; 14 nucleotides match TRBD2. This CDR3 has 18 residues. J was trimmed by 4 bases and V by 4 bases; bases with no gene match: 10. Germline V gene lookup returns CDR1 WNHNN and CDR2 SYGVQD (reference sequence). The CDR3 loop reads CASSGSGTSGSRADTQYF. As DNA, the CDR3 is TGCGCCAGCAGTGGGTCCGGGACTAGCGGGAGTAGGGCAGATACGCAGTATTTT.

This clone was seen a handful of times. This chain links TRBV10-1 with TRBJ1-1; 8 nucleotides match TRBD1. With V trimmed by 8 bases and J by 3 bases, 8 bases remained unmatched. The CDR3 spans 14 residues. Per the germline V gene, CDR1 is WNHNN and CDR2 is SYGVQD (reference sequence). CDR3 bases: TGCGCCAGCCGCAGGGGGCTAGGTGACACTGAAGCTTTCTTT. This encodes CASRRGLGDTEAFF.

The rearrangement links TRBV19 to TRBJ2-5; 13 bases match TRBD2. Trimming cost V 3 bases and J 5 bases; bases outside gene matches: 6. The CDR3 is 16 residues long. The germline gives CDR1 LNHDA, CDR2 SQIVND (reference sequence). The CDR3 bases are TGTGCCAGTAGTATCGGGACTAGCGGGGTTGTGGAGACCCAGTACTTC. Translation: CASSIGTSGVVETQYF.

The chain recombines TRBV2 with TRBJ1-6; 7 positions match TRBD1. This CDR3 spans 15 amino acids. CDR1 and CDR2 from the germline V gene are SNHLY and FYNNEI. V dropped 7 bases and J dropped 9; count of bases not matched to a gene: 12. The CDR3 nucleotides are TGTGCCAGCAAATCGGGAACAGGGGTGGGTTCACCCCTCCACTTT. This encodes CASKSGTGVGSPLHF.

Only one count was recorded for this clone. The rearrangement links TRBV7-9 to TRBJ2-7, with D possibly being TRBD2 (6 bases). The V end was cut by 5 bases, the J end by 6 bases, with 17 bases between. CDR3 length: 14 amino acids. The germline V gene has CDR1 SEHNR and CDR2 FQNEAQ (reference sequence). CDR3 amino acids: CASSPTGGVFEQYF. CDR3 nucleotide sequence: TGTGCCAGCAGCCCAACGGGCGGGGTATTCGAGCAGTACTTC. The variable domain in full, completed from reference TRBV7-9 and TRBJ2-7, reads DTGVSQNPRHKITKRGQNVTFRCDPISEHNRLYWYRQTLGQGPEFLTYFQNEAQLEKSRLLSDRFSAERPKGSFSTLEIQRTEQGDSAMYLCASSPTGGVFEQYFGPGTRLTVT.

The chain couples TRBV27 to TRBJ1-2; 8 bases align to TRBD1. Germline V gene sequence: CDR1 MNHEY, CDR2 SMNVEV (reference sequence). CDR3 length: 14 amino acids. The trim removed 6 bases at V and 2 bases at J, leaving 5 bases unmatched. CDR3 coding DNA: TGTGCCAGCAGCTCCGGACAGGGAAACTATGGCTACACCTTC. Protein sequence: CASSSGQGNYGYTF.

This chain uses TRBV20-1 with TRBJ2-1; D call uncertain. The CDR3 sequence is 10 residues long. Trimming stripped 2 bases from V and 10 bases from J, with 6 bases between. Per germline, CDR1 DFQATT and CDR2 SNEGSKA (reference sequence). This CDR3 reads CSARFREQFF. Here the CDR3 DNA reads TGCAGTGCTAGATTCCGGGAGCAGTTCTTC.

The chain employs TRBV6-1 and TRBJ2-7, with 13 bases aligning to TRBD2. The CDR3 has 15 residues. Trimming cost V 11 bases and J 0 bases; bases outside gene matches: 7. The V gene's germline CDR1 is MNHNS and CDR2 SASEGT. CDR3: CAAGTSGASSYEQYF. CDR3 DNA: TGTGCCGCCGGGACTAGCGGGGCTAGCTCCTACGAGCAGTACTTC.

The chain employs TRBV28 and TRBJ1-6, with 7 bases identical to TRBD1. Germline CDR1 reads MDHEN; CDR2 reads SYDVKM. The V gene end was trimmed by 6 bases and the J gene end by 7 bases; junction bases not matched to a gene: 9. This CDR3 is 15 amino acids long. The CDR3 region has the DNA TGTGCCAGCAGCCGCACACAGGGGCGGAATTCACCCCTCCACTTT. This sequence encodes CASSRTQGRNSPLHF.

V usage is TRBV30 and J usage is TRBJ1-5; no clear D gene. Trimming pared 0 bases from V and 3 bases from J, leaving 9 bases between. CDR3 length: 14 residues. The germline CDR1 and CDR2 sequences are GTSNPN and SVGIG (reference sequence). CDR3 DNA: TGTGCCTGGAGTGTACCGGGTTTCAATCAGCCCCAGCATTTT. It translates to CAWSVPGFNQPQHF.

The chain employs TRBV7-9 and TRBJ2-4; no clear D gene. Germline V lookup: CDR1 SEHNR, CDR2 FQNEAQ (reference sequence). This CDR3 spans 12 amino acids. Trimming pared 4 bases from V and 6 bases from J, leaving 7 bases between. The CDR3 protein is CASSSAGNIQYF. As DNA, the CDR3 is TGTGCCAGCAGCTCCGCCGGAAACATTCAGTACTTC.

This rearrangement joins TRBV6-1 to TRBJ1-1; 11 bases line up with TRBD1. CDR1 MNHNS and CDR2 SASEGT come from the germline V gene. Trimming removed 3 bases from V and 3 bases from J; junction bases left unmatched: 6. The CDR3 contains 16 residues. This chain's CDR3 is CASSDWTGGADTEAFF. The CDR3 bases are TGTGCCAGCAGTGATTGGACAGGGGGCGCGGACACTGAAGCTTTCTTT.